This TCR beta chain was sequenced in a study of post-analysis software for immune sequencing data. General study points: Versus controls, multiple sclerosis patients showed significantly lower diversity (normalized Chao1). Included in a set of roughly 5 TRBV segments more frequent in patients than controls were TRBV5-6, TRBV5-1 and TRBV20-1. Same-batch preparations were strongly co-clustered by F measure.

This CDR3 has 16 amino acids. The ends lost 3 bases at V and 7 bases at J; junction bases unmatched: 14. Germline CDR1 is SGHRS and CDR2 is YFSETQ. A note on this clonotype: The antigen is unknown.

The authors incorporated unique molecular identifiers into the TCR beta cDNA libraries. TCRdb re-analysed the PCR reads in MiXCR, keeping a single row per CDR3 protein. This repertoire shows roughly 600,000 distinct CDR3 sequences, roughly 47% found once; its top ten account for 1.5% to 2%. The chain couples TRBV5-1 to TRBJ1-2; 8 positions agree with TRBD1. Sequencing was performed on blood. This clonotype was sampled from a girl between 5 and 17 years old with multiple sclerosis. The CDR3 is CASSSKDQTGAVGYTF. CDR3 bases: TGCGCCAGCAGCTCTAAGGACCAGACAGGGGCGGTTGGCTACACCTTC.